These 31 T cell receptor beta chains were all obtained from the same sample, sequenced in a study of shared clonotypes between healthy human individuals. Only in-frame clones appear in the TCRdb table, and some are missing; sequencing was by immunoSEQ multiplex PCR. Among about 1 million clones listed, 70% to 80% were seen once. The sample was memory CD4+ T cells sorted from blood. The subset was: CD45RA-negative fraction. These receptors were obtained from a man younger than 35 in good health.

J is TRBJ1-1 and V is TRBV25-1; D call uncertain. The V end was cut by 3 bases, the J end by 5 bases, with 10 bases between. The germline V gene encodes CDR1 MGHDK and CDR2 SYGVNS. CDR3 length equals 13 residues. The CDR3 coding sequence is TGTGCCAGCAGTGAGTTAGTTGCGACTGAAGCTTTCTTT. It yields the protein CASSELVATEAFF.

CDR3 sequence (DNA): TGTGCCAGTAGTATCCTGGACAGGTTACAGCCCCAGCATTTT. Protein product: CASSILDRLQPQHF. The chain employs TRBV19 and TRBJ1-5; 7 nucleotides line up with TRBD1. Per the germline V gene, CDR1 is LNHDA and CDR2 is SQIVND (reference sequence). With V trimmed by 3 bases and J by 7 bases, 6 bases remained unmatched. This CDR3 contains 14 residues.

This chain connects TRBV18 to TRBJ2-5; D is perhaps TRBD2 (5 bases). The CDR3 runs 13 residues. Germline CDR1 is KGHSH and CDR2 is LQKENI. Trimming cost V 8 bases and J 1 base, with 11 bases left between them. DNA of the CDR3: TGTGCCAGCACTCGGACTGGCCAAGAGACCCAGTACTTC. It yields the protein CASTRTGQETQYF.

The chain employs TRBV5-8 and TRBJ2-5, with D maybe TRBD2 (5 bases). The germline gives CDR1 SGHTS, CDR2 YDEGEE. This CDR3 contains 17 residues. Trimming pared 0 bases from V and 0 bases from J, leaving 15 bases between. DNA for the CDR3: TGTGCCAGCAGCTTGGGAGCCGGGATAAAGTACCAAGAGACCCAGTACTTC. Amino acid sequence: CASSLGAGIKYQETQYF.

The chain uses TRBV7-8 and TRBJ1-2; D is undetermined. V lost 5 bases and J 0 bases, leaving 13 bases between the germline ends. Germline V gene lookup returns CDR1 SGHVS and CDR2 FQNEAQ. The CDR3 is 15 amino acids. CDR3 in DNA: TGTGCCAGCAGCATCGGAGAACTAGCTAACTATGGCTACACCTTC. This gives the protein CASSIGELANYGYTF.

The chain joins TRBV7-2 to TRBJ2-5, with D uncertain. Trimming pared 3 bases from V and 5 bases from J, leaving 10 bases between. The CDR3 consists of 13 residues. Per germline, CDR1 SGHTA and CDR2 FQGNSA. The CDR3 spells CASSLGSLETQYF. The CDR3, as DNA: TGTGCCAGCAGCTTGGGTAGTTTGGAGACCCAGTACTTC.

The chain is built from TRBV10-2 and TRBJ1-5; 8 bases map to TRBD1. Trimming took 5 bases from V and 5 from J; bases not matched to a gene: 8. This CDR3 has 15 amino acids. Germline V CDR1 and CDR2: WSHSY, SAAADI. CDR3 in amino acids: CASSPGQGGDQPQHF. CDR3 bases: TGCGCCAGCAGTCCCGGACAGGGAGGAGATCAGCCCCAGCATTTT.

The chain is built from TRBV6-5 and TRBJ2-7, with 10 bases fitting TRBD2. Per the germline V gene, CDR1 is MNHEY and CDR2 is SVGAGI. V shed 2 bases and J 6 bases; nucleotides not matched to a gene: 10. The CDR3 has 16 residues. The CDR3 spells CASSYRLAGAPGEQYF. The CDR3, as DNA: TGTGCCAGCAGTTACCGGCTAGCGGGGGCTCCTGGCGAGCAGTACTTC.

J is TRBJ2-7 and V is TRBV7-2; perhaps TRBD2 as D (5 bases). CDR3 length equals 15 residues. V was trimmed by 4 bases and J by 2 bases, leaving 15 bases between them. CDR1 and CDR2 from the germline V gene are SGHTA and FQGNSA. The CDR3 protein is CASSSRGRVPYEQYF. The CDR3 DNA follows: TGTGCCAGCAGCTCCAGAGGGCGGGTCCCCTACGAGCAGTACTTC. Full variable domain (remainder filled in from reference TRBV7-2 and TRBJ2-7): GAGVSQSPSNKVTEKGKDVELRCDPISGHTALYWYRQSLGQGLEFLIYFQGNSAPDKSGLPSDRFSAERTGGSVSTLTIQRTQQEDSAVYLCASSSRGRVPYEQYFGPGTRLTVT.

The rearrangement uses TRBV29-1 and TRBJ2-3, with 10 bases lining up with TRBD2. V lost 7 bases to trimming and J lost 1 base; unmatched junction nucleotides: 8. The CDR3 sequence is 15 residues long. Germline V gene sequence: CDR1 SQVTM, CDR2 ANQGSEA. CDR3 nucleotides: TGCAGCGCCAGAGGTGGGACTAGCGGCACAGATACGCAGTATTTT. Encoded protein: CSARGGTSGTDTQYF.

This sequence joins TRBV23-1 and TRBJ1-2; the match to TRBD1 covers 9 bases. TRBV23-1 is an ORF for which the function is uncertain. There are 16 residues in the CDR3. J gave up 3 bases and V 2 bases, and 7 bases lay outside the gene matches. CDR3 in amino acids: CASSQPRTGDHYGYTF. The DNA for the CDR3 is TGCGCCAGCAGTCAACCAAGGACAGGGGATCACTATGGCTACACCTTC.

A note on this clone: Other DNA variants within this sample encode the same CDR3. The J gene is TRBJ2-5, the V gene TRBV9; no clear D. Germline V gene data show CDR1 as SGDLS and CDR2 as YYNGEE. This CDR3 is built from 14 residues. Trimming removed 0 bases from V and 2 bases from J, with 8 bases in between. For the CDR3, the DNA is TGTGCCAGCAGCGTAGGGGTATCACAAGAGACCCAGTACTTC. This encodes CASSVGVSQETQYF.

This rearrangement joins TRBV9 to TRBJ1-1, with D tentatively TRBD1 (6 bases). This CDR3 contains 17 residues. Trimming pared 4 bases from V and 1 base from J, leaving 20 bases between. Per the germline V gene, CDR1 is SGDLS and CDR2 is YYNGEE. The CDR3 bases are TGTGCCAGCAGCACACGAACGGGGGGACACTGGAACACTGAAGCTTTCTTT. Translating gives CASSTRTGGHWNTEAFF.

This clone came up once. The CDR3 nucleotides read TGCGCCAGCAGCCCGTGGACAGGGTCCAACTATGGCTACACCTTC. Encoded protein: CASSPWTGSNYGYTF. The V gene is TRBV5-1, the J gene TRBJ1-2; 8 bases map to TRBD1. The trim removed 4 bases at V and 2 bases at J, leaving 7 bases unmatched. CDR1 SGHRS and CDR2 YFSETQ come from the germline V gene. The CDR3 runs to 15 residues.

This clone came up a few times. CDR3 nucleotides: TGTGCCAGCAGCTTGATGCCCGAGAACACCGGGGAGCTGTTTTTT. Translating gives CASSLMPENTGELFF. This chain links TRBV5-5 with TRBJ2-2; D call uncertain. CDR3 length equals 15 residues. Trimming removed 1 base at V and 1 base at J, with 8 bases between. Germline lookup yields CDR1 SGHKS and CDR2 YYEKEE (reference sequence).

Turning to this clone: No conserved phenylalanine or tryptophan is present at the end of the CDR3, so a read error is the likely explanation. The chain joins TRBV2 to TRBJ2-7; 9 positions match TRBD2. V shed 1 base and J 3 bases; nucleotides not matched to a gene: 4. The CDR3 runs 15 residues. Germline V gene sequence: CDR1 SNHLY, CDR2 FYNNEI. CDR3 DNA: TGTGCCAGCAGTGAAGGGGCTAGCGGGAACTACGAGCAGTACCTC. This codes for CASSEGASGNYEQYL.

This clone was picked up one time. Additional DNA sequences in this sample encode the identical CDR3. The chain joins TRBV20-1 to TRBJ2-7, with unresolved D. In germline, CDR1 is DFQATT, CDR2 SNEGSKA (reference sequence). The length of the CDR3 is 11 residues. The ends were cut back, 3 bases at V and 3 bases at J, with 6 bases in the middle. The CDR3 is CSASGNYEQYF. The CDR3 DNA is TGCAGTGCTAGCGGAAACTACGAGCAGTACTTC.

The CDR3 loop reads CASTTGLAGYTGELFF. In DNA form, the CDR3 reads TGTGCCAGCACCACGGGACTAGCGGGGTACACCGGGGAGCTGTTTTTT. The chain links TRBV7-9 to TRBJ2-2; 13 bases align to TRBD2. CDR1 and CDR2 from the germline V gene are SEHNR and FQNEAQ (reference sequence). This CDR3 spans 16 amino acids. After removal of 7 bases from V and 3 bases from J, the junction contained 5 bases not matched to a gene.

The chain recombines TRBV27 with TRBJ2-7; D may be TRBD1 (5 bases). CDR1 MNHEY and CDR2 SMNVEV come from the germline V gene (reference sequence). This CDR3 is built from 14 residues. The ends were cut back, 5 bases at V and 4 bases at J, with 15 bases in the middle. The CDR3 here is CASSPRQTVYEQYF. The CDR3 bases are TGTGCCAGCAGTCCCCGACAGACTGTATACGAGCAGTACTTC.

CDR3 coding DNA: TGTGCCAGCAGCTCTTCCGGGACAGGGGGCTTTGAGACCCAGTACTTC. It encodes CASSSSGTGGFETQYF. The chain couples TRBV11-2 to TRBJ2-5, with 12 nucleotides matching TRBD1. This CDR3 comprises 16 residues. Losses at the gene ends were 4 bases for V and 5 bases for J; bases not matched to a gene: 8. CDR1 SGHAT and CDR2 FQNNGV come from the germline V gene.

This chain connects TRBV30 to TRBJ2-7; D gene unclear. CDR1 is GTSNPN and CDR2 is SVGIG in the germline V gene (reference sequence). The CDR3 covers 11 residues. Trimming removed 0 bases from V and 7 bases from J, with 7 bases in between. The CDR3 nucleotides are TGTGCCTGGAGTGTTAGGCGGGAGCAGTACTTC. It translates to CAWSVRREQYF.

This chain connects TRBV9 to TRBJ2-1; 13 bases are a match to TRBD2. This CDR3 comprises 17 residues. From germline, CDR1 is SGDLS and CDR2 YYNGEE. V was clipped by 2 bases and J by 6 bases; unmatched bases: 8. CDR3 bases: TGTGCCAGCAGCGTGTCACTAGCGGGAGGGGGGAGCAATGAGCAGTTCTTC. It codes for CASSVSLAGGGSNEQFF. The full variable domain, its missing parts supplied by reference TRBV9 and TRBJ2-1, is DSGVTQTPKHLITATGQRVTLRCSPRSGDLSVYWYQQSLDQGLQFLIQYYNGEERAKGNILERFSAQQFPDLHSELNLSSLELGDSALYFCASSVSLAGGGSNEQFFGPGTRLTVL.

The gene calls are TRBV5-1 and TRBJ2-1; 9 bases align to TRBD1. The length of the CDR3 is 15 residues. Germline V gene lookup returns CDR1 SGHRS and CDR2 YFSETQ. With 0 bases clipped from V and 5 bases from J, the junction kept 3 bases outside the gene matches. CDR3 DNA: TGCGCCAGCAGCTTGGGGGACAGGGTCAACAATGAGCAGTTCTTC. Translation gives CASSLGDRVNNEQFF. The full variable domain, in which reference TRBV5-1 and TRBJ2-1 provide the parts outside the CDR3, is KAGVTQTPRYLIKTRGQQVTLSCSPISGHRSVSWYQQTPGQGLQFLFEYFSETQRNKGNFPGRFSGRQFSNSRSEMNVSTLELGDSALYLCASSLGDRVNNEQFFGPGTRLTVL.

The chain recombines TRBV5-6 with TRBJ2-1, with D perhaps TRBD1 (5 bases). There are 16 residues in the CDR3. Looked up from germline, CDR1 is SGHDT and CDR2 is YYEEEE. Trimming removed 3 bases from V and 4 bases from J, with 17 bases in between. The CDR3 DNA follows: TGTGCCAGCAGCTCGAAAAGGGGCGGAACATACAATGAGCAGTTCTTC. Its protein product is CASSSKRGGTYNEQFF.

On this clone: A far larger clone is just one base off, so this is likely a read error. The genes are TRBV7-8 and TRBJ2-7, with D tentatively TRBD2 (5 bases). The germline CDR1 and CDR2 sequences are SGHVS and FQNEAQ. Trimming shortened V by 5 bases and J by 3 bases, and 8 bases separated the two germline ends. The CDR3 extends over 12 amino acids. CDR3 protein: CASSPRGYEQYF. CDR3 bases: TGTGCCAGCAGCCCACGGGGCTACGAGCAGTACTTC.

The chain is built from TRBV29-1 and TRBJ1-1; 8 bases align to TRBD1. With 7 bases clipped from V and 4 bases from J, the junction kept 20 bases outside the gene matches. CDR3 size: 17 residues. Per the germline V gene, CDR1 is SQVTM and CDR2 is ANQGSEA. The CDR3 DNA follows: TGCAGCGCGACTACGGTCCCCCTGAAAGGGACAGGCACTGAAGCTTTCTTT. Its protein product is CSATTVPLKGTGTEAFF.

This clone was detected once. This chain connects TRBV11-2 to TRBJ1-1; a weak D match, TRBD1 (5 bases). CDR3 length equals 14 residues. The germline V and J ends were trimmed by 3 bases and 5 bases, with 13 bases remaining between them. Germline CDR1 SGHAT, CDR2 FQNNGV. CDR3: CASSFPGVGTEAFF. The CDR3 DNA follows: TGTGCCAGCAGCTTCCCGGGGGTTGGGACTGAAGCTTTCTTT.

The chain is built from TRBV30 and TRBJ1-4; D remains ambiguous. With 2 bases removed from V and 15 bases from J, the gap between germline ends came to 16 bases. The CDR3 covers 12 residues. Germline lookup yields CDR1 GTSNPN and CDR2 SVGIG (reference sequence). CDR3 sequence: CAWSPQIGEVFF. CDR3 in DNA: TGTGCCTGGAGTCCACAAATCGGAGAGGTGTTTTTT.

J is TRBJ1-2 and V is TRBV28; D is ambiguous. With 3 bases removed from V and 7 bases from J, the gap between germline ends came to 12 bases. From germline, CDR1 is MDHEN and CDR2 SYDVKM. The CDR3 is 13 residues long. The CDR3 sequence: CASSLSQESGYTF. In nucleotides, the CDR3 is TGTGCCAGCAGTTTGAGCCAGGAGAGTGGCTACACCTTC.

Comments on this clone: The same CDR3 is also encoded by other DNA sequences in this sample. The chain carries TRBV5-5 and TRBJ1-5; D unclear. CDR1 is SGHKS, CDR2 YYEKEE, per germline (reference sequence). The CDR3 covers 15 residues. V lost 0 bases and J lost 0, with 7 bases in between. CDR3 DNA: TGTGCCAGCAGCTTGGGCCAGAATAGCAATCAGCCCCAGCATTTT. As protein: CASSLGQNSNQPQHF.

V gene TRBV29-1 combines with J gene TRBJ2-3; D is undetermined. The CDR3 sequence is 13 residues long. The germline CDR1 and CDR2 sequences are SQVTM and ANQGSEA. Trimming left V 5 bases short and J 6 bases short, with 15 bases between. CDR3 sequence reads: CSVRGSSVDTQYF. CDR3 sequence (DNA): TGCAGCGTTCGAGGCAGTTCGGTGGATACGCAGTATTTT.